The present entry profiles one TCR beta chain with its context. The data stem from a study of blood T cell repertoires in COVID-19. Study overall: Collection of acute and convalescent COVID-19 samples took place in the United States, Italy and Spain. Sources were T cells, B-cell-depleted T cells, or PBMCs; the material itself was cDNA or gDNA.

How the authors handled the data: Amplification from reference gene primers served as the basis for estimated nucleated cell counts. Assay: immunoSEQ multiplex PCR; the TCRdb copy retains only in-frame clones and omits some. D and trimming come from the DNA, and the V and J calls and clone size come from that table. The profile shows about 270,000 clones, around 89% of them singletons. Trimming left V 4 bases short and J 6 bases short, with 20 bases between. The CDR3 covers 15 residues. Germline CDR1 and CDR2: SGHNT and YYREEE (reference sequence). The genes are TRBV5-4 and TRBJ2-7, with D maybe TRBD1 (6 bases). The sequenced material came from peripheral blood. The source of this sequence is a man aged 60 to 69 who had recovered from COVID-19. The CDR3 here is CASSTGTFQGSEQYF. CDR3 nucleotide sequence: TGTGCCAGCAGCACCGGGACATTCCAGGGCTCCGAGCAGTACTTC.